This T cell receptor beta chain was sequenced during a study of T-cell reconstitution after alpha-beta-depleted transplantation in children (dated by TCRdb to about 2016). About the study as a whole: Using TCR repertoire profiling, the study followed T-cell immune reconstitution in a quantitative way in children after TCRalphabeta/CD19-depleted allogeneic hematopoietic cell transplantation.

A remark on this clonotype: Its antigen remains undetermined. Base qualities are not at hand, and no much larger clone is one base apart.

The CDR3 runs 12 amino acids, cysteine and phenylalanine included. This entry keeps only the CDR3 DNA: 36 bases, framed from base 1. A distance of 10 bases separates the germline ends of V and J, which lose 10 bases and 0 bases respectively. The method was PCR. The sample was run on an Illumina HiSeq 2500. TCR library preparation used molecular barcoding, with unique molecular identifiers applied to normalize quantification of the TCRbeta repertoire. TCRdb redid the processing of the public reads, applying fastp at Q25 and MiXCR, and retained in-frame beta chains. One record per CDR3 amino acid sequence lists the most common genes and DNA. Present in this sample are roughly 350,000 distinct CDR3 sequences, 10% of which were seen just once. The ten largest clonotypes hold more than 2% of the sample.

The chain employs TRBV12-3 or TRBV12-4 and TRBJ2-7; a tentative D match to TRBD1 spans 6 bases. The input for sequencing was PBMCs from the stem cell graft donor, taken from the stem cell graft. The sequence was obtained from a human donor who donated a stem cell graft to a child with acute lymphoblastic leukemia. The encoded CDR3 is CATRGSSYEQYF. DNA sequence: TGTGCCACCAGGGGCAGCTCCTACGAGCAGTACTTC.